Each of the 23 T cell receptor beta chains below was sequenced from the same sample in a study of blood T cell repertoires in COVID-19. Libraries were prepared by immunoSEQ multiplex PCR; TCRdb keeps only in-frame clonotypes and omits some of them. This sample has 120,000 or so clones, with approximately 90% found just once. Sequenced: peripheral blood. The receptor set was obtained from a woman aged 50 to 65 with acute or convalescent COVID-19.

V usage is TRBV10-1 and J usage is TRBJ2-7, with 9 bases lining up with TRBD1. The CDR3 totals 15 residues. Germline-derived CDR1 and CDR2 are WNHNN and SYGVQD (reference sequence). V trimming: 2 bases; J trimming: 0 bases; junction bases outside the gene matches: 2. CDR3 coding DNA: TGCGCCAGCAGTGAGACAGGGGGCAGCTCCTACGAGCAGTACTTC. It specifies CASSETGGSSYEQYF.

Here the CDR3 reads CARNPGLAGLEQYF. Here the CDR3 DNA reads TGTGCCAGAAATCCTGGACTAGCGGGACTCGAGCAGTACTTC. The V and J genes are TRBV27 and TRBJ2-7; 12 bases align to TRBD2. The CDR3 is 14 amino acids. Germline V gene data show CDR1 as MNHEY and CDR2 as SMNVEV (reference sequence). J was trimmed by 6 bases and V by 9 bases; bases with no gene match: 9.

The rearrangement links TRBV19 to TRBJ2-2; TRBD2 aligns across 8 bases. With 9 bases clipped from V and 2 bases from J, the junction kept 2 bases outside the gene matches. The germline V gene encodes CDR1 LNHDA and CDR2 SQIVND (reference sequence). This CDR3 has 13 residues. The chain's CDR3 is CASGRVNTGELFF. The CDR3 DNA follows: TGTGCCAGCGGGAGGGTAAACACCGGGGAGCTGTTTTTT.

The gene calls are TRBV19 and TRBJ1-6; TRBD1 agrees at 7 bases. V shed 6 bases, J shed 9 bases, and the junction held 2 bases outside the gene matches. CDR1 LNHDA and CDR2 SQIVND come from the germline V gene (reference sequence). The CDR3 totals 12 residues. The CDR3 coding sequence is TGTGCCAGTAGCAGACAGGGTTCACCCCTCCACTTT. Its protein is CASSRQGSPLHF.

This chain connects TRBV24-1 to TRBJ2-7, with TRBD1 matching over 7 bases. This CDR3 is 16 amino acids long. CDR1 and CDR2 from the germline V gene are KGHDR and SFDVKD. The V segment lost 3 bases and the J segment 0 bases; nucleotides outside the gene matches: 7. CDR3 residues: CATSDPGTANSYEQYF. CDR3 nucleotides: TGTGCCACCAGTGATCCCGGGACAGCAAACTCCTACGAGCAGTACTTC.

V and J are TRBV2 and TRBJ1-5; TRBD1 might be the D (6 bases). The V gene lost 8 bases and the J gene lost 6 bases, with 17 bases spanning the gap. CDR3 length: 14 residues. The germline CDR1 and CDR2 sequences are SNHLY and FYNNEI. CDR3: CASARQATGQPQHF. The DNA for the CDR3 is TGTGCCAGCGCCAGACAGGCCACAGGTCAGCCCCAGCATTTT.

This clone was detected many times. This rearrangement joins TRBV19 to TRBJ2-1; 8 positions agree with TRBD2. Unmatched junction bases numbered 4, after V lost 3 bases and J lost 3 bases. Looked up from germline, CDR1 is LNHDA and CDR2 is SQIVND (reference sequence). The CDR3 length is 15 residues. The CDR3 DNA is TGTGCCAGTAGTATTCGGGGGGGGAGCTACAATGAGCAGTTCTTC. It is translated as CASSIRGGSYNEQFF.

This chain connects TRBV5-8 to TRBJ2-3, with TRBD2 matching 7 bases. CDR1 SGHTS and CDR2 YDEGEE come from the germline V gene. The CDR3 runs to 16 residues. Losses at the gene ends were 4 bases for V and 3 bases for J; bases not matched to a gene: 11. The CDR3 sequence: CASSPGMRGRTDTQYF. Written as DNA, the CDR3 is TGTGCCAGCAGCCCGGGAATGCGGGGGAGGACAGATACGCAGTATTTT.

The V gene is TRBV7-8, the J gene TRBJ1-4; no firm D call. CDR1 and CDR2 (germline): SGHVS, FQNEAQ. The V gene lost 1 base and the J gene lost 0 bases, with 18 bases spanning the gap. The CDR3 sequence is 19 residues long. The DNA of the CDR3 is TGTGCCAGCAGCTTAGTCAACAGCTTATACCTTCCAACTAATGAAAAACTGTTTTTT. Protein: CASSLVNSLYLPTNEKLFF.

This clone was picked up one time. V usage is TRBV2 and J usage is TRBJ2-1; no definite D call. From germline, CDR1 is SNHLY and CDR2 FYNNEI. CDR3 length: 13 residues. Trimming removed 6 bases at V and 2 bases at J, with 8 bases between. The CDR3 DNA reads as TGTGCCAGCAGCCAGGATACCTACAATGAGCAGTTCTTC. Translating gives CASSQDTYNEQFF.

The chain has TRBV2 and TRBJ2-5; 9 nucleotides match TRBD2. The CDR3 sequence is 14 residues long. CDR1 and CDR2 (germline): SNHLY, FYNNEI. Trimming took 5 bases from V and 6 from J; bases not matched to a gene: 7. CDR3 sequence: CASSPTSGRQTQYF. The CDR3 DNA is TGTGCCAGCAGTCCAACTAGCGGGCGGCAGACCCAGTACTTC.

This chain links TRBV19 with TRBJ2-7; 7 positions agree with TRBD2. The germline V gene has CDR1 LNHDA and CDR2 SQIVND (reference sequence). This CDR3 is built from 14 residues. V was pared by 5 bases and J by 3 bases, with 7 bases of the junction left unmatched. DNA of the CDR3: TGTGCCAGTAGTGCCGGACTAGAACTCTACGAGCAGTACTTC. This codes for CASSAGLELYEQYF.

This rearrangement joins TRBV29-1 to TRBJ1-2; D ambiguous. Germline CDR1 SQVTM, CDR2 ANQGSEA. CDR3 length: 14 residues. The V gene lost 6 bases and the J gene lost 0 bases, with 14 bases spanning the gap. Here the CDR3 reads CSVGAPGANYGYTF. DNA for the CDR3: TGCAGCGTAGGAGCACCGGGAGCTAACTATGGCTACACCTTC.

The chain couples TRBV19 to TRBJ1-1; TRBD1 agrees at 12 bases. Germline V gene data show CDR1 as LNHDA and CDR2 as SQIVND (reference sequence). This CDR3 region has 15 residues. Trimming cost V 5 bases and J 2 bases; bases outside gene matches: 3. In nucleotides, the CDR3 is TGTGCCAGTAGTTTCGGGACAGGGGGCAACACTGAAGCTTTCTTT. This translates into CASSFGTGGNTEAFF.

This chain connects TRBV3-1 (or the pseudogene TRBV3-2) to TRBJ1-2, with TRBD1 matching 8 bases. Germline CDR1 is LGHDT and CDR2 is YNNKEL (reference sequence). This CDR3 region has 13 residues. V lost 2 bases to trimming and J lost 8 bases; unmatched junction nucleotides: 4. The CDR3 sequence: CASSQTGGKGYTF. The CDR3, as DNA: TGTGCCAGCAGCCAAACAGGGGGGAAAGGCTACACCTTC.

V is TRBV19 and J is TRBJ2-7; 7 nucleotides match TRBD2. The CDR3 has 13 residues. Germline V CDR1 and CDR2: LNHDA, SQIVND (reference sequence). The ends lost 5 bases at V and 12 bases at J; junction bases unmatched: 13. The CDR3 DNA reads TGTGCCAGTAGTTTCTCACCGACTAGCTTGCCGTACTTC. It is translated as CASSFSPTSLPYF.

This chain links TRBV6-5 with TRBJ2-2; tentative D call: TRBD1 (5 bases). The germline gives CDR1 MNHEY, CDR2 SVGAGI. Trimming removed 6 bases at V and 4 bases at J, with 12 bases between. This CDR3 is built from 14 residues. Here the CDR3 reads CASSDRPVTGELFF. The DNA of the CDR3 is TGTGCCAGCAGCGACAGACCCGTCACCGGGGAGCTGTTTTTT.

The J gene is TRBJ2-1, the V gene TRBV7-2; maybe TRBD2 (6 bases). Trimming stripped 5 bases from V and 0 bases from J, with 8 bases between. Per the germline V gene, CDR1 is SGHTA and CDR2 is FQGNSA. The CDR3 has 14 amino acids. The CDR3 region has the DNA TGTGCCAGCAGCCCGGGGGACTCCTACAATGAGCAGTTCTTC. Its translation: CASSPGDSYNEQFF.

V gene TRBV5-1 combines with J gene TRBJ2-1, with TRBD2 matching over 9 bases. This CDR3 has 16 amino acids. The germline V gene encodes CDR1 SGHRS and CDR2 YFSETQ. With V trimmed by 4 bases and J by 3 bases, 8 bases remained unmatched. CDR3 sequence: CASSAGGLAGYNEQFF. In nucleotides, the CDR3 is TGCGCCAGCAGCGCCGGGGGACTAGCTGGCTACAATGAGCAGTTCTTC.

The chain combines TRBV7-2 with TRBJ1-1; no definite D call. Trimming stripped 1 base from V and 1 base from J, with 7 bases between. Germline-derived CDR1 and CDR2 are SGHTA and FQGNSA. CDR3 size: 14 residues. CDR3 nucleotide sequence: TGTGCCAGCAGCTTAGGTGCGTGGAACACTGAAGCTTTCTTT. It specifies CASSLGAWNTEAFF.

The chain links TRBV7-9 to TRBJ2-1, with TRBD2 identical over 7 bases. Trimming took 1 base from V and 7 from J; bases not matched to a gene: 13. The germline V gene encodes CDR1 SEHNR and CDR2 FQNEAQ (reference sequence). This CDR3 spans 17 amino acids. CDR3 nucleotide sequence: TGTGCCAGCAGCTTAGGAGCTGGCGGGAGAGCGGGGAATGAGCAGTTCTTC. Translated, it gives CASSLGAGGRAGNEQFF. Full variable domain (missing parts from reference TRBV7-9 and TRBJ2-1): DTGVSQNPRHKITKRGQNVTFRCDPISEHNRLYWYRQTLGQGPEFLTYFQNEAQLEKSRLLSDRFSAERPKGSFSTLEIQRTEQGDSAMYLCASSLGAGGRAGNEQFFGPGTRLTVL.

The CDR3 DNA reads as TGTGCTAGTGGTTTGCTTCCCGGACTAGCGGGAGGGGACGAGCAGTACTTC. This gives the protein CASGLLPGLAGGDEQYF. The V gene is TRBV12-5, the J gene TRBJ2-7; 15 nucleotides line up with TRBD2. Germline trimming cut 2 bases from V and 5 bases from J; bases unmatched to any gene: 7. The CDR3 covers 17 residues. CDR1 LGHNT and CDR2 FRNRAP come from the germline V gene. The full variable domain, completed using reference TRBV12-5 and TRBJ2-7, is DARVTQTPRHKVTEMGQEVTMRCQPILGHNTVFWYRQTMMQGLELLAYFRNRAPLDDSGMPKDRFSAEMPDATLATLKIQPSEPRDSAVYFCASGLLPGLAGGDEQYFGPGTRLTVT.

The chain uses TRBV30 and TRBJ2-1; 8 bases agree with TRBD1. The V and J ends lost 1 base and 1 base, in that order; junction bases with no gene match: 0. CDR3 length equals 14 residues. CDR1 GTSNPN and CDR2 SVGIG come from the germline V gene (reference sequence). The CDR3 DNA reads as TGTGCCTGGAGTGACAGGGGGTCCTACAATGAGCAGTTCTTC. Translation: CAWSDRGSYNEQFF.